The entry below describes one TCR beta chain. What it binds is not known. V was clipped by 2 bases and J by 7 bases; unmatched bases: 21. CDR1 and CDR2 from the germline V gene are MDHEN and SYDVKM. There are 20 residues in the CDR3. This record comes from a study of cytomegalovirus exposure and HLA in healthy donors. Background on the study: Caucasian-associated ancestry cluster membership applied to about 80% of some 400 genotyped donors.

Use of 60 Vbeta and 13 Jbeta primers characterized the PCR. Produced via immunoSEQ multiplex PCR; TCRdb's table is partial and in-frame only. The repertoire holds around 180,000 clones, over 70% seen once, with approximately 2% in the top ten. Findings and caveats of the study: Among TCR beta chains, those listed as cytomegalovirus-associated numbered over 150. Previous analysis showed most TCR beta V segments were productive about 87% or about 30% of the time.

This TCR was recovered from a woman aged 18 to 35 in good health and CMV-seropositive. The chain combines TRBV28 with TRBJ2-1; 9 bases fit TRBD1. The specimen sequenced was PBMCs. The DNA for the CDR3 is TGTGCCAGCAGTTTAGGGGCGCCCGGACAGGGGTCTTCATTGAGTAATGAGCAGTTCTTC. It specifies CASSLGAPGQGSSLSNEQFF.